The 3 T cell receptor beta chains below were found in one sample sequenced in a study of cytomegalovirus exposure and HLA in healthy donors. Use of 60 Vbeta and 13 Jbeta primers characterized the PCR. Data came from immunoSEQ multiplex PCR; TCRdb stores just in-frame clones and leaves some out. Here the sample spans approximately 93,000 clones, 65% being singletons. Sequencing was done on a sample of PBMCs. The receptors were sampled from a boy younger than 18 in good health and CMV-seropositive.

Concerning this clone itself: Likely a read error: the CDR3 ends without its conserved phenylalanine or tryptophan. The J gene is TRBJ1-1, the V gene TRBV14; maybe TRBD1 (6 bases). The CDR3 spans 14 residues. The germline V and J ends were trimmed by 4 bases and 4 bases, with 13 bases remaining between them. Germline V gene data show CDR1 as SGHDN and CDR2 as FVKESK. In DNA, the CDR3 is TGTGCCAGCAGCCCCAGGGGTGGGGGCACTGAAGCTTTCTCT. Residues: CASSPRGGGTEAFS.

The chain joins TRBV6-6 to TRBJ2-7; 7 nucleotides line up with TRBD2. The junction had 12 bases not matched to a gene; V was cut back by 8 bases and J by 5 bases. CDR3 length: 14 residues. In germline, CDR1 is MNHNY, CDR2 SVGAGI (reference sequence). For the CDR3, the DNA is TGTGCCAGCGGGGAGGGTTCCCCTTTCCACGAGCAGTACTTC. It codes for CASGEGSPFHEQYF.

About this clone itself: The sample has other DNA sequences that encode this CDR3 too. V and J are TRBV18 and TRBJ1-1; possibly TRBD1 for D (5 bases). Germline V CDR1 and CDR2: KGHSH, LQKENI. Trimming pared 3 bases from V and 1 base from J, leaving 12 bases between. The CDR3 is 15 residues long. Here the CDR3 reads CASSPPSGQNTEAFF. As DNA, the CDR3 is TGTGCCAGCTCACCGCCGTCAGGACAGAACACTGAAGCTTTCTTT.